At least ten counts were recorded for the clone carrying this T cell receptor (beta chain). These data come from a study of blood T cell repertoires in COVID-19. Profiling relied on immunoSEQ multiplex PCR, and the TCRdb table lists in-frame clones only, not all of them. The table records more than 300,000 clones, around four fifths of them present only once. Trimming took off 3 bases at V and 2 bases at J, with 3 bases between the two ends. Looked up from germline, CDR1 is SGHNT and CDR2 is YENEEA. This CDR3 has 12 residues. Sequenced: peripheral blood. The clonotype originates from a woman in her forties or fifties with acute or convalescent COVID-19. This sequence joins TRBV11-3 and TRBJ2-3; D gene unclear. The chain's CDR3 is CASSFHTDTQYF. The CDR3 DNA is TGTGCCAGCAGCTTCCACACAGATACGCAGTATTTT.